One sample yielded the 13 T cell receptor beta chains listed below, sequenced in a study of cytomegalovirus exposure and HLA in healthy donors. The PCR had 60 Vbeta and 13 Jbeta primers. The repertoire was sequenced with immunoSEQ multiplex PCR; TCRdb's copy has only in-frame clones and lacks some. This sample has around 96,000 clones, with about 75% found just once. Specimen: PBMCs. The receptors were sampled from a man aged 25-45 years in good health and CMV-seropositive.

V usage is TRBV4-2 and J usage is TRBJ1-1, with TRBD1 as a possible D gene (5 bases). Trimming removed 3 bases from V and 2 bases from J, with 13 bases in between. The CDR3 is made up of 15 amino acids. The V gene's germline CDR1 is LGHNA and CDR2 YNFKEQ. Here the CDR3 reads CASSQGQGVNTEAFF. CDR3 DNA sequence: TGTGCCAGCAGCCAGGGGCAGGGCGTTAACACTGAAGCTTTCTTT.

This chain links TRBV29-1 with TRBJ1-5; D is uncertain. The CDR3 is 15 amino acids. Germline lookup yields CDR1 SQVTM and CDR2 ANQGSEA. V was clipped by 4 bases and J by 4 bases, with 17 bases between them. CDR3: CSVVPGKEVNQPQHF. CDR3 bases: TGCAGCGTTGTGCCAGGAAAGGAAGTAAATCAGCCCCAGCATTTT.

V gene TRBV5-1 combines with J gene TRBJ2-2; no clear D. The CDR3 extends over 14 amino acids. Per germline, CDR1 SGHRS and CDR2 YFSETQ. V was trimmed by 0 bases and J by 6 bases, leaving 9 bases between them. Here the CDR3 DNA reads TGCGCCAGCAGCTTGGCTGGGCATGCCGGGGAGCTGTTTTTT. It yields the protein CASSLAGHAGELFF.

The V and J genes are TRBV11-2 and TRBJ2-2; 15 positions match TRBD2. V lost 4 bases, J lost 4 bases, and 7 bases stayed unmatched. CDR3 length equals 18 residues. Germline assignment: CDR1 SGHAT and CDR2 FQNNGV. The CDR3, as DNA: TGTGCCAGCAGCTCGGGACTAGCGGGGGGAGGGGGCACCGGGGAGCTGTTTTTT. This translates into CASSSGLAGGGGTGELFF. The full variable domain, in which reference TRBV11-2 and TRBJ2-2 provide the parts outside the CDR3, is EAGVAQSPRYKIIEKRQSVAFWCNPISGHATLYWYQQILGQGPKLLIQFQNNGVVDDSQLPKDRFSAERLKGVDSTLKIQPAKLEDSAVYLCASSSGLAGGGGTGELFFGEGSRLTVL.

The chain recombines TRBV30 with TRBJ1-6; no clear D gene. The germline V gene encodes CDR1 GTSNPN and CDR2 SVGIG (reference sequence). V was pared by 0 bases and J by 9 bases, with 18 bases between. The CDR3 covers 16 residues. The CDR3 loop reads CAWSVGWGSGFSPLHF. CDR3 coding DNA: TGTGCCTGGAGTGTTGGGTGGGGATCGGGGTTTTCACCCCTCCACTTT.

This chain connects TRBV10-2 to TRBJ2-4, with TRBD2 identical over 8 bases. The CDR3 is 18 residues long. CDR1 is WSHSY, CDR2 SAAADI, per germline. The J segment lost 8 bases and the V segment lost 5 bases, leaving 20 bases of the junction unmatched. As DNA, the CDR3 is TGCGCCAGCAGTCCGTCAGGTGGCGGGGGGACACTTGCGGACATTCAGTACTTC. Protein product: CASSPSGGGGTLADIQYF.

This rearrangement joins TRBV10-3 to TRBJ1-2; TRBD1 aligns across 9 bases. V was clipped by 2 bases and J by 4 bases; unmatched bases: 5. The CDR3 contains 15 residues. CDR1 and CDR2 (germline): ENHRY, SYGVKD. Here the CDR3 DNA reads TGTGCCATCAGTGAGGGGACAGGGAAGATCTATGGCTACACCTTC. This encodes CAISEGTGKIYGYTF.

V gene TRBV19 combines with J gene TRBJ2-1, with D possibly matching TRBD1 (6 bases). The length of the CDR3 is 13 residues. CDR1 is LNHDA and CDR2 is SQIVND in the germline V gene (reference sequence). The V end was cut by 3 bases, the J end by 3 bases, with 6 bases between. This CDR3 is CASSMTGYNEQFF. Written as DNA, the CDR3 is TGTGCCAGTAGTATGACAGGCTACAATGAGCAGTTCTTC.

V and J are TRBV10-1 and TRBJ2-3; 7 bases align to TRBD1. The CDR3 is made up of 17 amino acids. Germline V gene sequence: CDR1 WNHNN, CDR2 SYGVQD (reference sequence). The V and J ends lost 3 bases and 4 bases, in that order; junction bases with no gene match: 13. The CDR3 sequence: CASSDPGTAKGADTQYF. The CDR3 DNA reads TGCGCCAGCAGTGATCCCGGGACAGCAAAGGGCGCAGATACGCAGTATTTT.

This chain uses TRBV7-7 with TRBJ2-5; 8 nucleotides agree with TRBD2. The CDR3 is made up of 14 amino acids. CDR1 and CDR2 from the germline V gene are SSHAT and FNYEAQ (reference sequence). V lost 4 bases, J lost 5 bases, and 6 bases stayed unmatched. The CDR3 region has the DNA TGTGCCAGCAGCTCCGGACTAGCCCCCGAGACCCAGTACTTC. It translates to CASSSGLAPETQYF. The full variable domain, completed using reference TRBV7-7 and TRBJ2-5, is GAGVSQSPRYKVTKRGQDVTLRCDPISSHATLYWYQQALGQGPEFLTYFNYEAQPDKSGLPSDRFSAERPEGSISTLTIQRTEQRDSAMYRCASSSGLAPETQYFGPGTRLLVL.

This clone was counted between two and nine times. The chain links TRBV4-1 to TRBJ1-6; 7 positions agree with TRBD1. Germline trimming cut 0 bases from V and 9 bases from J; bases unmatched to any gene: 5. The germline V gene has CDR1 MGHRA and CDR2 YSYEKL. The CDR3 runs 15 residues. CDR3 in amino acids: CASSQEQGVGSPLHF. The CDR3 bases are TGCGCCAGCAGCCAAGAGCAGGGGGTCGGTTCACCCCTCCACTTT.

In its sample, this clone was seen a few times. The chain links TRBV5-1 to TRBJ2-3, with D unresolved. V was trimmed by 4 bases and J by 1 base, leaving 7 bases between them. The CDR3 is 13 residues long. Germline lookup yields CDR1 SGHRS and CDR2 YFSETQ. CDR3 residues: CASSVPGTDTQYF. CDR3 in DNA: TGCGCCAGCAGCGTACCGGGCACAGATACGCAGTATTTT.

J is TRBJ2-7 and V is TRBV6-5; possibly TRBD1 for D (6 bases). Germline V gives CDR1 MNHEY, CDR2 SVGAGI. This CDR3 has 13 residues. With 2 bases removed from V and 6 bases from J, the gap between germline ends came to 11 bases. As DNA, the CDR3 is TGTGCCAGCAGTTACGTACAGGGCGGCGAGCAGTACTTC. Its translation is CASSYVQGGEQYF.